This T cell receptor (beta chain) appears in the sequencing data of a study of blood T cell repertoires in COVID-19. At the level of the study: Researchers got acute and convalescent COVID-19 samples from the United States, Italy and Spain. PBMCs, B-cell-depleted T cells, or T cells provided the cDNA or gDNA that made up the material.

CDR1 and CDR2 from the germline V gene are MDHEN and SYDVKM. The junction had 10 bases not matched to a gene; V was cut back by 9 bases and J by 1 base. CDR3 length equals 16 residues. The data were produced by immunoSEQ multiplex PCR, yet TCRdb's version contains in-frame clones alone and is incomplete. The table lists over 200,000 clones, 70% to 90% of them singletons. The sample comprised peripheral blood. The rearrangement uses TRBV28 and TRBJ1-5; 9 bases line up with TRBD1. The TCR was taken from a woman in her forties or fifties with active or convalescent COVID-19. For the CDR3, the DNA is TGTGCCAGTCAACAGGGGGCTGGGGACAGCAATCAGCCCCAGCATTTT. It yields the protein CASQQGAGDSNQPQHF. The variable domain in full, completed from reference TRBV28 and TRBJ1-5, reads DVKVTQSSRYLVKRTGEKVFLECVQDMDHENMFWYRQDPGLGLRLIYFSYDVKMKEKGDIPEGYSVSREKKERFSLILESASTNQTSMYLCASQQGAGDSNQPQHFGDGTRLSIL.